This TCR beta chain is drawn from a study of cytomegalovirus exposure and HLA in healthy donors. Findings of the study overall: The records held CMV serostatus as the only immune exposure information. In an earlier analysis, in some 500 donors, most V segments appeared productive either ~87% or ~30% of the time.

This clone was counted between two and nine times. Its specificity is not known. As for the donors, each was a healthy bone marrow donor. Researchers ran the PCR with 60 Vbeta and 13 Jbeta primers. Some clones are missing from TCRdb's copy, which holds only in-frame ones; the method was immunoSEQ multiplex PCR. The sample consists of some 200,000 clones, roughly 80% of them appearing once. Trimming took 3 bases from V and 5 from J, leaving 17 bases between them. Germline-derived CDR1 and CDR2 are SGHRS and YFSETQ. CDR3 length equals 15 residues. The TCR originated in a man in his forties or fifties in good health and CMV-seropositive. Sample: PBMCs. V gene TRBV5-1 combines with J gene TRBJ1-2, with D maybe TRBD1 (6 bases). In DNA form, the CDR3 reads TGCGCCAGCAGCTCCCCCTTACAGGGAGGGTATGGCTACACCTTC. Translated: CASSSPLQGGYGYTF. The full variable domain, rest sourced from reference TRBV5-1 and TRBJ1-2, is KAGVTQTPRYLIKTRGQQVTLSCSPISGHRSVSWYQQTPGQGLQFLFEYFSETQRNKGNFPGRFSGRQFSNSRSEMNVSTLELGDSALYLCASSSPLQGGYGYTFGSGTRLTVV.